This section outlines one T cell receptor (beta chain) sequence together with its context. This entry is derived from a study of blood T cells in healthy people across ages. It was with a sample-barcoded 5' primer and a J-beta primer mix that a second PCR of roughly 7 to 11 cycles was run. Each CDR3 protein gets one entry after TCRdb re-called the 5' RACE reads with MiXCR. The sample has fewer than 900,000 distinct CDR3 sequences; about 52% are singletons. This CDR3 spans 14 amino acids. Germline V gene data show CDR1 as MNHEY and CDR2 as SMNVEV (reference sequence). Losses at the gene ends were 5 bases for V and 7 bases for J; bases not matched to a gene: 10.

Sequencing was carried out using blood. The chain uses TRBV27 and TRBJ1-2, with 7 bases aligning to TRBD1. The sequence was obtained from a woman aged 55-69 years in good health. CDR3 bases: TGTGCCAGCAGTCCCTTCGACAGGGTTACTGGCTACACCTTC. The encoded protein is CASSPFDRVTGYTF.